The 32 T cell receptor beta chains reported below all come from one sample, sequenced in a study of OX40 agonist ivuxolimab in advanced cancers. Clones were sequenced by immunoSEQ multiplex PCR, and TCRdb holds only the in-frame ones, with some missing. Seen here are about 59,000 clones, around 87% observed once, and the top ten hold about 0.36%. This sample comprised CD4+ or CD8+ T cells sorted from blood, obtained in a trial of the OX40 agonist ivuxolimab. The origin of the receptors is an adult with an advanced solid tumor such as melanoma, head and neck, liver or kidney cancer.

This chain connects TRBV9 to TRBJ1-4, with TRBD1 as a possible D gene (5 bases). The germline V and J ends were trimmed by 3 bases and 8 bases, with 14 bases remaining between them. This CDR3 region has 14 residues. Per the germline V gene, CDR1 is SGDLS and CDR2 is YYNGEE. CDR3 sequence: CASSAGTRGEKLFF. The CDR3, as DNA: TGTGCCAGCAGCGCCGGGACTCGGGGGGAAAAACTGTTTTTT.

The rearrangement links TRBV15 to TRBJ2-5; D unresolved. The J call is doubtful: the DNA matches TRBJ2-7 better. This CDR3 has 15 amino acids. Germline loops: CDR1 LNHNV, CDR2 YYDKDF (reference sequence). The CDR3 protein is CATSRDRVRTNEQYF. The CDR3 DNA reads as TGTGCCACCAGCAGAGATCGTGTTAGGACCAACGAGCAGTACTTC.

This chain joins TRBV11-3 and TRBJ2-2; D gene unclear. The CDR3 runs 15 residues. Germline CDR1 is SGHNT and CDR2 is YENEEA. Between the trimmed V and J ends, which lost 1 base and 0 bases, there was a span of 6 bases. CDR3 loop: CASSLGAANTGELFF. DNA for the CDR3: TGTGCCAGCAGCTTAGGGGCAGCGAACACCGGGGAGCTGTTTTTT.

The rearrangement joins TRBV30 to TRBJ2-5; no clear D gene. Germline CDR1 is GTSNPN and CDR2 is SVGIG (reference sequence). The CDR3 sequence is 11 residues long. Trimming removed 1 base from V and 6 bases from J, with 6 bases in between. The CDR3 DNA reads TGTGCCTGGAGTGCTCCCAAGACCCAGTACTTC. Translated: CAWSAPKTQYF.

V and J are TRBV6-1 and TRBJ2-1; 7 positions match TRBD1. The germline CDR1 and CDR2 sequences are MNHNS and SASEGT. This CDR3 is built from 12 residues. V lost 3 bases and J lost 10; bases outside the gene matches: 3. CDR3 sequence: CASSDLQGEQFF. CDR3 nucleotides: TGTGCCAGCAGTGATTTACAGGGGGAGCAGTTCTTC.

The rearrangement uses TRBV5-8 and TRBJ2-3; 10 positions match TRBD2. The germline V gene encodes CDR1 SGHTS and CDR2 YDEGEE. The CDR3 covers 15 residues. Unmatched junction bases numbered 6, after V lost 4 bases and J lost 4 bases. CDR3 nucleotides: TGTGCCAGCAGCCGGACTAGCGGACGGGCAGATACGCAGTATTTT. This gives the protein CASSRTSGRADTQYF.

This chain joins TRBV27 and TRBJ2-6; 7 bases are a match to TRBD1. After removal of 2 bases from V and 2 bases from J, the junction contained 3 bases not matched to a gene. Germline loops: CDR1 MNHEY, CDR2 SMNVEV (reference sequence). The CDR3 has 16 amino acids. As DNA, the CDR3 is TGTGCCAGCAGTTTAACTGGGACAGCTGGGGCCAACGTCCTGACTTTC. Its protein product is CASSLTGTAGANVLTF.

The rearrangement uses TRBV6-5 and TRBJ2-1, with D unresolved. Looked up from germline, CDR1 is MNHEY and CDR2 is SVGAGI. Between the trimmed V and J ends, which lost 5 bases and 9 bases, there was a span of 8 bases. This CDR3 is built from 11 residues. CDR3 nucleotides: TGTGCCAGCAGTCGGCATAGTGAGCAGTTCTTC. It is translated as CASSRHSEQFF.

The chain couples TRBV27 to TRBJ1-6; a weak D match, TRBD1 (5 bases). The V end lost 4 bases, the J end lost 14 bases, and 21 bases lay between the germline ends. Germline V gene data show CDR1 as MNHEY and CDR2 as SMNVEV (reference sequence). CDR3 length equals 15 residues. CDR3 in DNA: TGTGCCAGCAGTTCCCCTCGGACATCCGATCGGGCCCTCCACTTT. As protein: CASSSPRTSDRALHF.

The rearrangement joins TRBV5-4 to TRBJ1-1, with 11 bases identical to TRBD1. Germline V CDR1 and CDR2: SGHNT, YYREEE (reference sequence). Trimming took 0 bases from V and 4 from J; bases not matched to a gene: 2. The CDR3 runs to 15 residues. The CDR3 is CASSLAGTGGTEAFF. As DNA, the CDR3 is TGTGCCAGCAGCTTGGCCGGGACAGGGGGCACTGAAGCTTTCTTT.

This chain links TRBV9 with TRBJ2-2, with D perhaps TRBD1 (6 bases). Germline CDR1 and CDR2: SGDLS and YYNGEE. This CDR3 region has 15 residues. V lost 4 bases and J 5 bases, leaving 15 bases between the germline ends. The DNA of the CDR3 is TGTGCCAGCAGCCCAGGGGTCCCAGGGACCGGGGAGCTGTTTTTT. This encodes CASSPGVPGTGELFF.

The rearrangement uses TRBV18 and TRBJ1-5; possibly TRBD1 for D (6 bases). Germline assignment: CDR1 KGHSH and CDR2 LQKENI. Trimming cost V 4 bases and J 6 bases, with 16 bases left between them. The CDR3 sequence is 15 residues long. Here the CDR3 reads CASSLYRDQSQPQHF. CDR3 in DNA: TGTGCCAGCTCACTGTACAGGGACCAAAGTCAGCCCCAGCATTTT.

The chain employs TRBV4-1 and TRBJ2-7; D remains ambiguous. V was shortened by 1 base and J by 5 bases, with 6 bases between the two germline ends. Germline V gives CDR1 MGHRA, CDR2 YSYEKL. This CDR3 spans 12 amino acids. CDR3 bases: TGCGCCAGCAGCCAAGCACCGCACGAGCAGTACTTC. It yields the protein CASSQAPHEQYF.

The chain links TRBV6-6 to TRBJ2-7; no reliable D call. The CDR3 runs to 14 residues. CDR1 and CDR2 (germline): MNHNY, SVGAGI (reference sequence). V lost 7 bases and J 1 base, leaving 14 bases between the germline ends. CDR3 coding DNA: TGTGCCAGCAAATTCGGAGTTGGATCCTACGAGCAGTACTTC. Its protein product is CASKFGVGSYEQYF.

The genes are TRBV2 and TRBJ2-5; 7 bases fit TRBD1. J lost 5 bases, V lost 7 bases, and 10 bases had no gene match. CDR1 is SNHLY and CDR2 is FYNNEI in the germline V gene. The CDR3 consists of 14 residues. CDR3 DNA: TGTGCCAGCAAGGACAGGCCCTCTGGGGAGACCCAGTACTTC. Its translation: CASKDRPSGETQYF.

This chain connects TRBV28 to TRBJ1-1; no clear D. The CDR3 is 14 residues long. Germline CDR1 reads MDHEN; CDR2 reads SYDVKM. V lost 1 base, J lost 7 bases, and 13 bases lay in between. The CDR3 loop reads CASSLSLGWLEAFF. CDR3 coding DNA: TGTGCCAGCAGTTTATCCCTGGGTTGGCTTGAAGCTTTCTTT.

V and J are TRBV10-3 and TRBJ2-4; D tentatively fits TRBD1 or TRBD2 (5 bases each). The CDR3 length is 13 residues. V gave up 2 bases and J gave up 7 bases, with 9 bases separating them. CDR1 and CDR2 from the germline V gene are ENHRY and SYGVKD. DNA of the CDR3: TGTGCCATCAGTGAGCGAGGGGAGAACATTCAGTACTTC. The encoded protein is CAISERGENIQYF.

This sequence joins TRBV4-3 and TRBJ1-5; D gene uncertain. Trimming removed 6 bases at V and 0 bases at J, with 6 bases between. The CDR3 is 13 amino acids. Germline loops: CDR1 LGHNA, CDR2 YSLEER. The CDR3 protein is CASSFHSNQPQHF. CDR3 DNA sequence: TGCGCCAGCAGTTTCCATAGCAATCAGCCCCAGCATTTT.

The J gene is TRBJ1-1, the V gene TRBV5-6; 8 positions match TRBD1. V lost 4 bases, J lost 5 bases, and 10 bases stayed unmatched. The CDR3 totals 15 residues. CDR1 is SGHDT, CDR2 YYEEEE, per germline. CDR3 nucleotides: TGTGCCAGCAGCCCTCTGGACAGGGTAAGGACTGAAGCTTTCTTT. It specifies CASSPLDRVRTEAFF.

The chain joins TRBV7-2 to TRBJ2-5, with D hard to call. The J call may be incorrect, as the DNA end agrees better with TRBJ2-7. The CDR3 loop spans 14 amino acids. Germline V gene sequence: CDR1 SGHTA, CDR2 FQGNSA. The DNA of the CDR3 is TGTGCCAGCAGCTTAGTAAGGTTTGCCTACGAGCAGTACTTC. It translates to CASSLVRFAYEQYF.

In DNA form, the CDR3 reads TGTGCCATCTCCGTAAGGGGGAGGGACTACAATGAGCAGTTCTTC. Amino acid sequence: CAISVRGRDYNEQFF. This rearrangement joins TRBV10-3 to TRBJ2-1; TRBD2 might be the D (7 bases). From germline, CDR1 is ENHRY and CDR2 SYGVKD. This CDR3 contains 15 residues. Trimming shortened V by 8 bases and J by 3 bases, and 17 bases separated the two germline ends.

This chain joins TRBV7-2 and TRBJ1-5; TRBD1 is a possible D gene (6 bases). The CDR3 consists of 13 residues. Germline V gene sequence: CDR1 SGHTA, CDR2 FQGNSA. Between the trimmed V and J ends, which lost 6 bases and 4 bases, there was a span of 10 bases. The CDR3 loop is CASRRTVNQPQHF. In nucleotides, the CDR3 is TGTGCCAGCAGGCGGACAGTGAATCAGCCCCAGCATTTT.

V is TRBV29-1 and J is TRBJ2-3; the match to TRBD1 covers 8 bases. Germline V CDR1 and CDR2: SQVTM, ANQGSEA. J lost 1 base, V lost 8 bases, and 5 bases had no gene match. CDR3 length: 13 amino acids. For the CDR3, the DNA is TGCAGCACCGACAGGGGCGGCACAGATACGCAGTATTTT. This encodes CSTDRGGTDTQYF.

This clone was observed a few times. The V gene is TRBV5-1, the J gene TRBJ2-1; no clear D. V was cut by 0 bases and J by 0 bases, with 16 bases left in between. Germline V lookup: CDR1 SGHRS, CDR2 YFSETQ. This CDR3 comprises 18 residues. CDR3 loop: CASSLVRLGQSSYNEQFF. The CDR3 coding sequence is TGCGCCAGCAGCTTGGTGCGTCTCGGTCAAAGCTCCTACAATGAGCAGTTCTTC. The full variable domain, completed using reference TRBV5-1 and TRBJ2-1, is KAGVTQTPRYLIKTRGQQVTLSCSPISGHRSVSWYQQTPGQGLQFLFEYFSETQRNKGNFPGRFSGRQFSNSRSEMNVSTLELGDSALYLCASSLVRLGQSSYNEQFFGPGTRLTVL.

The chain has TRBV15 and TRBJ1-5; D gene uncertain. CDR1 is LNHNV and CDR2 is YYDKDF in the germline V gene (reference sequence). The CDR3 contains 17 residues. V was clipped by 0 bases and J by 4 bases, with 16 bases between them. CDR3 nucleotide sequence: TGTGCCACCAGCAGAGAAAGGGTGGGAGGAAAAAATCAGCCCCAGCATTTT. Translation: CATSRERVGGKNQPQHF.

This clone has just one count. The chain has TRBV18 and TRBJ2-3; tentatively, D is TRBD1 (6 bases). V lost 2 bases, J lost 4 bases, and 10 bases lay in between. The CDR3 extends over 14 amino acids. Germline assignment: CDR1 KGHSH and CDR2 LQKENI. CDR3 DNA: TGTGCCAGCTCACCATCACCAGGGGCAGATACGCAGTATTTT. It yields the protein CASSPSPGADTQYF.

The CDR3 nucleotides are TGTGCCAGCAGGGGACAGGGGAAAGAGACCCAGTACTTC. Translating it yields CASRGQGKETQYF. The chain carries TRBV6-6 and TRBJ2-5; 10 nucleotides line up with TRBD1. V dropped 6 bases and J dropped 3; count of bases not matched to a gene: 1. In germline, CDR1 is MNHNY, CDR2 SVGAGI (reference sequence). This CDR3 contains 13 residues.

The rearrangement uses TRBV25-1 and TRBJ2-1; the D is unclear. The CDR3 sequence is 17 residues long. Germline loops: CDR1 MGHDK, CDR2 SYGVNS. Trimming pared 4 bases from V and 1 base from J, leaving 17 bases between. This CDR3 reads CASSAPLGRSSYNEQFF. Written as DNA, the CDR3 is TGTGCCAGCAGTGCGCCCCTTGGCAGGAGTTCCTACAATGAGCAGTTCTTC. Together with reference TRBV25-1 and TRBJ2-1, the CDR3 gives the full variable domain: EADIYQTPRYLVIGTGKKITLECSQTMGHDKMYWYQQDPGMELHLIHYSYGVNSTEKGDLSSESTVSRIRTEHFPLTLESARPSHTSQYLCASSAPLGRSSYNEQFFGPGTRLTVL.

The chain recombines TRBV9 with TRBJ2-7; TRBD1 matches at 9 bases. V lost 0 bases, J lost 7 bases, and 2 bases stayed unmatched. CDR1 is SGDLS and CDR2 is YYNGEE in the germline V gene. This CDR3 has 13 amino acids. CDR3 DNA sequence: TGTGCCAGCAGCGTAGGGACAGGGGTTGAGCAGTACTTC. Translating it yields CASSVGTGVEQYF.

This rearrangement joins TRBV9 to TRBJ2-3; D is undetermined. This CDR3 is 16 amino acids long. The V gene's germline CDR1 is SGDLS and CDR2 YYNGEE. Trimming left V 2 bases short and J 3 bases short, with 16 bases between. This CDR3 is CASSVGRTLQTDTQYF. In DNA, the CDR3 is TGTGCCAGCAGCGTCGGCCGAACGCTACAAACAGATACGCAGTATTTT.

This chain links TRBV29-1 with TRBJ2-7; 8 nucleotides agree with TRBD1. Germline CDR1 SQVTM, CDR2 ANQGSEA. The CDR3 covers 13 residues. Losses at the gene ends were 4 bases for V and 6 bases for J; bases not matched to a gene: 8. DNA of the CDR3: TGCAGCGTTGGGGACAGGAACCGTCGCGAGCAGTACTTC. It specifies CSVGDRNRREQYF.

This clone has only one observation. The chain employs TRBV5-6 and TRBJ1-5, with D possibly matching TRBD1 (5 bases). Germline V gives CDR1 SGHDT, CDR2 YYEEEE. This CDR3 region has 14 residues. The germline V and J ends were trimmed by 6 bases and 7 bases, with 17 bases remaining between them. The CDR3: CASTNWGVLQPQHF. The CDR3 DNA is TGTGCCAGCACTAACTGGGGGGTGTTGCAGCCCCAGCATTTT.